These 8 T cell receptor beta chains came from one sample sequenced in a study of CXCR3-negative and CXCR3-positive naive CD8 T cells. Libraries of TRB cDNA were made by 5' RACE and carried UMIs. TCRdb processed the 5' RACE reads again and assigns one entry to each CDR3 protein, with no DNA. This sample's table has around 40,000 distinct CDR3 sequences. Material: memory CD8+ T cells from blood. Receptors were obtained from a human donor in good health. Some clones in this sample may be carry-over from other donors' samples.

The rearrangement uses TRBV4-1 and TRBJ2-7. CDR1 is MGHRA, CDR2 YSYEKL, per germline. This CDR3 is 14 amino acids long. This CDR3 reads CASSQNERDYEQYF.

The chain is built from TRBV28 and TRBJ1-5; TCRdb selects TRBD1, and the lack of DNA leaves this call unchecked. The CDR3 has 16 residues. Germline V gives CDR1 MDHEN, CDR2 SYDVKM. The CDR3 sequence: CASSQGHRTKDQPQHF.

V and J are TRBV13 and TRBJ2-7; TCRdb indicates TRBD2, and absent DNA this call remains unverified. Germline lookup yields CDR1 PRHDT and CDR2 FYEKMQ (reference sequence). The CDR3 length is 15 residues. This CDR3 reads CASRILRTSGYEQYF.

The rearrangement links TRBV11-2 to TRBJ2-7; there is no DNA to check the TCRdb D call of TRBD1. The CDR3 runs to 17 residues. The germline gives CDR1 SGHAT, CDR2 FQNNGV. This CDR3 reads CASSSPSLGEWDYEQYF.

This chain connects TRBV6-2 or TRBV6-3 to TRBJ2-7; TCRdb gives TRBD2 as the D gene, but with no DNA this cannot be confirmed. Germline-derived CDR1 and CDR2 are MNHEY and SVGEGT. This CDR3 region has 13 residues. This chain's CDR3 is CASSWSSVYEQYF.

This chain joins TRBV5-1 and TRBJ1-1. CDR3 size: 14 residues. The germline CDR1 and CDR2 sequences are SGHRS and YFSETQ. CDR3 in amino acids: CASSPYGENTEAFF.

This rearrangement joins TRBV6-2 or TRBV6-3 to TRBJ1-5. The CDR3 is 16 residues long. Germline CDR1 reads MNHEY; CDR2 reads SVGEGT. CDR3 region: CASSLTALVGDQPQHF.

The chain combines TRBV30 with TRBJ1-1. The CDR3 totals 13 residues. Germline values: CDR1 GTSNPN, CDR2 SVGIG (reference sequence). Here the CDR3 reads CALSIGINTEAFF.